What follows describes a single TCR beta chain. Its cognate antigen is unknown. The ends were cut back, 0 bases at V and 4 bases at J, with 12 bases in the middle. Per germline, CDR1 LGHNA and CDR2 YSLEER. This CDR3 region has 16 residues. TCRdb's copy holds only in-frame clones and misses some; the assay was immunoSEQ multiplex PCR. The data show over 100,000 clones, approximately 90% seen once. The data were obtained in a study of T cell responses to AZD1222 COVID-19 vaccine. Findings of the study overall: Clonal diversity was possibly underestimated; the donors were predominantly white British and more often female.

The sample in question was peripheral blood, obtained on day 0 of AZD1222 vaccination. The clonotype originates from an adult in good health. The chain links TRBV4-3 to TRBJ2-2, with D possibly TRBD2 on 7 matching bases. The CDR3 nucleotides read TGCGCCAGCAGCCAAGATCTAAGGGGGGGCACCGGGGAGCTGTTTTTT. As protein: CASSQDLRGGTGELFF.